This T cell receptor (beta chain) was captured by sequencing in a study of blood T cell repertoires in COVID-19. Germline V gene sequence: CDR1 MGHRA, CDR2 YSYEKL. This CDR3 spans 16 amino acids. V lost 4 bases to trimming and J lost 4 bases, with 17 bases between them. The protocol was immunoSEQ multiplex PCR, while the TCRdb copy is restricted to in-frame clones and leaves out a portion. The table includes roughly 160,000 clones, over 80% detected once. The source is a woman aged 55-69 years who had recovered from COVID-19. The chain uses TRBV4-1 and TRBJ2-1; D is perhaps TRBD1 (7 bases). Sequencing input: peripheral blood. The CDR3 nucleotides are TGCGCCAGCAGCCTCCGGGGGCAGGGGGGTTACAATGAGCAGTTCTTC. This sequence encodes CASSLRGQGGYNEQFF.